This T cell receptor beta chain was sequenced in a study of blood T cells in healthy people across ages. CDR3 length: 14 residues. J was trimmed by 2 bases and V by 5 bases; bases with no gene match: 2. Germline CDR1 and CDR2: SGHTA and FQGNSA. A J-beta primer mix and a sample-barcoded 5' primer were used in a second PCR of roughly 6 to 12 cycles. Each CDR3 protein gets one entry after TCRdb re-called the 5' RACE reads with MiXCR. The table shows about 510,000 distinct CDR3 sequences, with over 25% occurring only once. Only a few counts were recorded for this clonotype. These records were also assigned to another study, of T cells of mothers and their children.

Sequencing used blood. The receptor was derived from a boy under 10 years old in good health. The J gene is TRBJ2-2, the V gene TRBV7-2, with 7 bases lining up with TRBD2. The CDR3 region is CASSPSGNTGELFF. CDR3 coding DNA: TGTGCCAGCAGCCCTAGCGGAAACACCGGGGAGCTGTTTTTT.